These T cell receptor beta chains were read from a single sample in a study of CD8+ T cells in alopecia areata. TCRdb's copy holds only in-frame clones and misses some; the assay was immunoSEQ multiplex PCR. Counted here are around 150,000 clones, about two thirds occurring once; the ten biggest clones make up around 0.9%. The sequencing here drew on CD4+ T cells sorted from blood, taken at week 4, from a patient treated with tofacitinib. These TCRs come from a human donor with alopecia areata. CDR3s leave out the opening cysteine and the closing phenylalanine or tryptophan.

j_call v_call cdr3_aa
TRBJ2-1 TRBV5-1 ASSLVGGTGGKIEQF
TRBJ1-6 TRBV15 ATTQGARNSPLH
TRBJ1-1 TRBV4-3 ASSQGAGAANTEAF
TRBJ2-3 TRBV10-3 AIWDQGADTQY
TRBJ2-6 TRBV29-1 SVPDRAGANVLT
TRBJ1-5 TRBV7-2 ASSLARHVNSNQPQH
TRBJ2-1 TRBV7-9 ASSRDNNEQF
TRBJ1-1 TRBV6-6 ASSYSWGSTEAF
TRBJ2-3 TRBV9 ASSSKGTFSTDTQY
TRBJ2-1 TRBV30 AWSLLGAYNEQF
TRBJ1-2 TRBV30 AWSFSQENYGYT
TRBJ2-7 TRBV15 ATSRDRGPYEQY
TRBJ1-5 TRBV21-1 ASSIAWQGAFQPQH
TRBJ2-3 TRBV18 ASSPARDTQY
TRBJ2-7 TRBV29-1 SVEVNTGEQY
TRBJ2-5 TRBV29-1 SVEWLQETQY
TRBJ1-2 TRBV30 AWSGHSTGYT
TRBJ1-6 TRBV19 ASSVTAFEGDSPLH
TRBJ2-5 TRBV9 ASSVDGLGETQY
TRBJ2-1 TRBV5-1 ASSIQEGYNEQF
TRBJ2-7 TRBV29-1 SVEEAGTAQTYEQY
TRBJ1-5 TRBV11-2 ASSTPRGGRGQPQH
TRBJ1-4 TRBV4-3 ASSQLDRGQGKLF
TRBJ1-6 TRBV30 AWSVQDRSPLH
TRBJ2-5 TRBV7-2 ASRSQKTGQETQY
TRBJ2-2 TRBV5-1 ASSLGQVPGELF
TRBJ1-5 TRBV25-1 ASSDSRGTGGRNQPQH
TRBJ2-7 TRBV29-1 SVILAGHYEQY
TRBJ2-4 TRBV7-6 ASSLDRPSGGSLAKNIQY
TRBJ2-3 TRBV25-1 ASSATHNTDTQY
TRBJ1-2 TRBV28 AIQEVNYGYT
TRBJ2-5 TRBV29-1 SVEKGGGETQY
TRBJ2-3 TRBV4-3 ASSQATSTDTQY
TRBJ1-5 TRBV15 ATSPRRNQPQH
TRBJ2-1 TRBV9 ASSVGWSSYNEQF
TRBJ1-2 TRBV10-3 AIRRGSGGYGYT
TRBJ1-4 TRBV30 AQGRQGGRANEKLF
TRBJ1-4 TRBV29-1 SASKGGEKLF
TRBJ2-2 TRBV25-1 ASSAWGQGDTGELF
TRBJ1-1 TRBV18 ASSPGHPATEAF